The clone carrying this TCR beta chain appeared a single time. Looked up from germline, CDR1 is SGHDN and CDR2 is FVKESK. The germline V and J ends were trimmed by 0 bases and 9 bases, with 23 bases remaining between them. The CDR3 runs to 17 residues. Per the original methods: Cell counts per sample came from amplifying reference gene primers. Produced via immunoSEQ multiplex PCR; TCRdb's table is partial and in-frame only. The V and J calls and clone size were taken over from that table, and D and trimming were inferred from the DNA. This table has roughly 46,000 clones, about 88% appearing once. The sample originates from a study of blood T cell repertoires in COVID-19. Study at large: The United States, Italy and Spain supplied acute and convalescent COVID-19 samples.

Sequenced material: peripheral blood. This sequence joins TRBV14 and TRBJ1-2, with D possibly being TRBD1 (6 bases). This TCR came from a man in his fifties or sixties with active COVID-19. This CDR3 is CASSQDEVGWDTTSYTF. DNA for the CDR3: TGTGCCAGCAGCCAAGATGAGGTAGGGTGGGACACAACCAGCTACACCTTC.